Below, 31 T cell receptor beta chains from the same sample are listed, as sequenced in a study of technical replicates of blood from a handful of donors. TCRdb keeps only in-frame clones here, not all; method: immunoSEQ multiplex PCR. The repertoire includes 79,000 or so clones, around nine tenths of them detected once, and over 0.35% sits in the top ten. The material sequenced was T cells isolated from PBMCs. These receptors were obtained from a human donor in good health.

This CDR3 is CASSIQGPSEKLFF. CDR3 in DNA: TGTGCCAGTAGTATACAGGGGCCTAGTGAAAAACTGTTTTTT. V is TRBV19 and J is TRBJ1-4; possible D gene TRBD1, 6 bases. The germline gives CDR1 LNHDA, CDR2 SQIVND (reference sequence). The germline V and J ends were trimmed by 2 bases and 7 bases, with 11 bases remaining between them. CDR3 length: 14 amino acids. The full variable domain, in which reference TRBV19 and TRBJ1-4 provide the parts outside the CDR3, is DGGITQSPKYLFRKEGQNVTLSCEQNLNHDAMYWYRQDPGQGLRLIYYSQIVNDFQKGDIAEGYSVSREKKESFPLTVTSAQKNPTAFYLCASSIQGPSEKLFFGSGTQLSVL.

This chain joins TRBV7-9 and TRBJ2-7, with TRBD2 identical over 14 bases. CDR1 is SEHNR, CDR2 FQNEAQ, per germline (reference sequence). V gave up 5 bases and J gave up 3 bases; unmatched junction bases: 12. The CDR3 runs to 18 residues. The CDR3 protein is CASSPRQGTSGSHYEQYF. For the CDR3, the DNA is TGTGCCAGCAGCCCACGACAGGGGACTAGCGGGAGTCACTACGAGCAGTACTTC.

The gene calls are TRBV19 and TRBJ2-2; D perhaps matches TRBD2 (5 bases). The CDR3 sequence is 14 residues long. The V end lost 0 bases, the J end lost 5 bases, and 7 bases lay between the germline ends. CDR1 is LNHDA and CDR2 is SQIVND in the germline V gene (reference sequence). CDR3 bases: TGTGCCAGTAGTATAGACAGGACTACCGGGGAGCTGTTTTTT. It encodes CASSIDRTTGELFF.

The chain has TRBV25-1 and TRBJ1-2; D is uncertain. The CDR3 has 16 residues. In germline, CDR1 is MGHDK, CDR2 SYGVNS. Trimming removed 1 base from V and 3 bases from J, with 15 bases in between. CDR3 bases: TGTGCCAGCAGTGAATCAAGTAGTGTGAATCACTATGGCTACACCTTC. Protein: CASSESSSVNHYGYTF.

This clone has only one observation. The chain is built from TRBV7-9 and TRBJ1-4, with D unresolved. The CDR3 runs 12 residues. Between the trimmed V and J ends, which lost 5 bases and 6 bases, there was a span of 7 bases. Germline CDR1 reads SEHNR; CDR2 reads FQNEAQ (reference sequence). CDR3 protein: CASSPSDEKLFF. The CDR3 DNA reads TGTGCCAGCAGCCCTAGTGATGAAAAACTGTTTTTT.

The CDR3 bases are TGTGCCAGCAGTTTGCTAGGGACAGGGGACTACGAGCAGTACTTC. The encoded protein is CASSLLGTGDYEQYF. V usage is TRBV27 and J usage is TRBJ2-7; 10 bases are a match to TRBD1. CDR1 is MNHEY, CDR2 SMNVEV, per germline (reference sequence). J gave up 3 bases and V 3 bases, and 5 bases lay outside the gene matches. This CDR3 spans 15 amino acids.

J is TRBJ2-7 and V is TRBV7-3, with D possibly matching TRBD2 (6 bases). V was trimmed by 1 base and J by 3 bases, leaving 13 bases between them. This CDR3 has 15 amino acids. Germline V CDR1 and CDR2: SGHTA, FQGTGA. The CDR3 sequence is CASSLSGRRDYEQYF. The DNA of the CDR3 is TGTGCCAGCAGCTTAAGCGGACGGAGGGACTACGAGCAGTACTTC.

This chain links TRBV10-3 with TRBJ2-6, with D tentatively TRBD1 (6 bases). The CDR3 has 16 amino acids. The V gene lost 7 bases and the J gene lost 2 bases, with 15 bases spanning the gap. Germline V gene lookup returns CDR1 ENHRY and CDR2 SYGVKD. The CDR3 loop reads CAINSWQGTGANVLTF. The CDR3 coding sequence is TGTGCCATCAACAGTTGGCAGGGGACTGGGGCCAACGTCCTGACTTTC.

The count of this clone is one. The CDR3 coding sequence is TGTGCCAGTAGTAGAGAGGGCAGCTATCAGCCCCAGCATTTT. Protein sequence: CASSREGSYQPQHF. The chain recombines TRBV19 with TRBJ1-5; D remains unclear. CDR3 length: 14 residues. V was clipped by 4 bases and J by 5 bases, with 12 bases between them. CDR1 is LNHDA and CDR2 is SQIVND in the germline V gene (reference sequence).

The rearrangement links TRBV30 to TRBJ2-7, with D unclear. From germline, CDR1 is GTSNPN and CDR2 SVGIG (reference sequence). The CDR3 length is 12 residues. Trimming shortened V by 4 bases and J by 11 bases, and 18 bases separated the two germline ends. The CDR3 DNA sequence: TGTGCCTGGATTGTTTTTATGGCCCTCGAGTACTTC. It specifies CAWIVFMALEYF.

This clone was found once. V and J are TRBV30 and TRBJ2-7; TRBD2 matches at 10 bases. V shed 2 bases and J 7 bases; nucleotides not matched to a gene: 5. The CDR3 covers 13 residues. The V gene's germline CDR1 is GTSNPN and CDR2 SVGIG (reference sequence). The CDR3 DNA sequence: TGTGCCTGGAGTCTAGCGGGAGTAGGGGAGCAGTACTTC. Translating gives CAWSLAGVGEQYF.

This clone was observed once. The chain carries TRBV2 and TRBJ1-4; no firm D call. CDR1 and CDR2 (germline): SNHLY, FYNNEI. Trimming removed 4 bases from V and 10 bases from J, with 16 bases in between. This CDR3 comprises 14 residues. CDR3 coding DNA: TGTGCCAGCAGTGTGGAGAAAGGAAGCGGAAAACTGTTTTTT. This encodes CASSVEKGSGKLFF.

V gene TRBV27 combines with J gene TRBJ2-2, with D unresolved. CDR1 is MNHEY, CDR2 SMNVEV, per germline (reference sequence). The V end was cut by 7 bases, the J end by 0 bases, with 15 bases between. This CDR3 has 16 residues. CDR3 protein: CASTPDIVANTGELFF. The CDR3 DNA reads as TGTGCCAGCACCCCCGACATCGTCGCGAACACCGGGGAGCTGTTTTTT.

The chain joins TRBV9 to TRBJ2-2; TRBD2 matches 7 bases. V gave up 0 bases and J gave up 0 bases; unmatched junction bases: 2. In germline, CDR1 is SGDLS, CDR2 YYNGEE. This CDR3 has 16 residues. The CDR3: CASSVGGGTNTGELFF. CDR3 DNA sequence: TGTGCCAGCAGCGTAGGGGGGGGGACGAACACCGGGGAGCTGTTTTTT.

CDR3 nucleotides: TGTGCCAGCAGCTTAGATGCGGGAGGAATTGGCGGGGAGCTGTTTTTT. Its translation: CASSLDAGGIGGELFF. V is TRBV7-8 and J is TRBJ2-2, with 8 bases aligning to TRBD2. With V trimmed by 1 base and J by 7 bases, 8 bases remained unmatched. In germline, CDR1 is SGHVS, CDR2 FQNEAQ. This CDR3 is built from 16 residues.

The table lists this clone with a count of one. The J gene is TRBJ1-4, the V gene TRBV6-1; possibly TRBD1 for D (6 bases). V was cut by 5 bases and J by 5 bases, with 9 bases left in between. The length of the CDR3 is 13 residues. The germline V gene encodes CDR1 MNHNS and CDR2 SASEGT. CDR3 in DNA: TGTGCCAGCAGTAGGGACATCAATGAAAAACTGTTTTTT. Its protein product is CASSRDINEKLFF.

V and J are TRBV4-3 and TRBJ2-7; D might be TRBD1 (6 bases). The ends were cut back, 0 bases at V and 0 bases at J, with 15 bases in the middle. CDR1 LGHNA and CDR2 YSLEER come from the germline V gene. The CDR3 is 17 residues long. CDR3 sequence: CASSQDQSGDLSYEQYF. CDR3 DNA: TGCGCCAGCAGCCAAGATCAATCAGGGGACCTCTCCTACGAGCAGTACTTC.

The genes are TRBV9 and TRBJ2-1; possible D gene TRBD2, 6 bases. Germline CDR1 reads SGDLS; CDR2 reads YYNGEE. The length of the CDR3 is 17 residues. Between the trimmed V and J ends, which lost 4 bases and 0 bases, there was a span of 17 bases. CDR3 protein: CASSPGIGGNSYNEQFF. DNA for the CDR3: TGTGCCAGCAGCCCAGGAATCGGCGGGAACTCCTACAATGAGCAGTTCTTC.

The chain recombines TRBV7-8 with TRBJ2-1; D is perhaps TRBD2 (6 bases). Germline CDR1 SGHVS, CDR2 FQNEAQ. The CDR3 loop spans 15 amino acids. Trimming removed 5 bases from V and 3 bases from J, with 14 bases in between. The CDR3 DNA sequence: TGTGCCAGCAGCGCCCGACGGGGAGGCTACAATGAGCAGTTCTTC. Residues: CASSARRGGYNEQFF.

The V gene is TRBV13, the J gene TRBJ1-1; unclear D gene. CDR1 and CDR2 from the germline V gene are PRHDT and FYEKMQ (reference sequence). Trimming left V 5 bases short and J 0 bases short, with 10 bases between. The CDR3 contains 14 residues. The CDR3 region has the DNA TGTGCCAGCAGCCTGATGGCTTTGAACACTGAAGCTTTCTTT. Translated, it gives CASSLMALNTEAFF.

This clone was detected once. This chain connects TRBV11-3 to TRBJ2-7, with 12 bases lining up with TRBD2. Germline-derived CDR1 and CDR2 are SGHNT and YENEEA. V dropped 4 bases and J dropped 6; count of bases not matched to a gene: 7. This CDR3 region has 15 residues. Here the CDR3 reads CASSSLAGGPREQYF. DNA for the CDR3: TGTGCCAGCAGCTCTCTAGCGGGAGGGCCTCGCGAGCAGTACTTC. Filled out from reference TRBV11-3 and TRBJ2-7, the complete variable domain reads EAGVVQSPRYKIIEKKQPVAFWCNPISGHNTLYWYLQNLGQGPELLIRYENEEAVDDSQLPKDRFSAERLKGVDSTLKIQPAELGDSAVYLCASSSLAGGPREQYFGPGTRLTVT.

This clone was detected only once. In DNA, the CDR3 is TGCGCCAGCAGCCTCGGCCCGGCAGGGGAACGGGTTGGGTACGAGCAGTACTTC. Its protein is CASSLGPAGERVGYEQYF. This rearrangement joins TRBV5-1 to TRBJ2-7; D might be TRBD1 (6 bases). This CDR3 has 18 amino acids. V lost 4 bases to trimming and J lost 4 bases, with 27 bases between them. CDR1 is SGHRS and CDR2 is YFSETQ in the germline V gene.

This clone was detected once. V usage is TRBV4-1 and J usage is TRBJ1-4; D remains ambiguous. The CDR3 has 15 residues. V lost 4 bases, J lost 0 bases, and 9 bases lay in between. Germline V gene data show CDR1 as MGHRA and CDR2 as YSYEKL. The CDR3 spells CASSRRLATNEKLFF. CDR3 nucleotides: TGCGCCAGCAGCCGGAGGCTTGCAACTAATGAAAAACTGTTTTTT.

The V gene is TRBV4-1, the J gene TRBJ1-1; D may be TRBD1 (5 bases). The V and J ends lost 1 base and 1 base respectively, with 10 bases between them. Germline CDR1 reads MGHRA; CDR2 reads YSYEKL. The CDR3 extends over 15 amino acids. Written as DNA, the CDR3 is TGCGCCAGCAGCCAAGTTCTCCAGGGGAACACTGAAGCTTTCTTT. Encoded protein: CASSQVLQGNTEAFF.

The chain couples TRBV6-6 to TRBJ2-1; 9 bases are shared with TRBD2. J gave up 6 bases and V 2 bases, and 8 bases lay outside the gene matches. This CDR3 contains 16 residues. Per the germline V gene, CDR1 is MNHNY and CDR2 is SVGAGI (reference sequence). This CDR3 reads CASSYRIRREGNEQFF. In nucleotides, the CDR3 is TGTGCCAGCAGTTACCGGATAAGGCGGGAGGGCAATGAGCAGTTCTTC.

The chain is built from TRBV9 and TRBJ2-5; TRBD2 matches at 8 bases. The CDR3 sequence is 18 residues long. Germline V gives CDR1 SGDLS, CDR2 YYNGEE. The junction had 13 bases not matched to a gene; V was cut back by 0 bases and J by 3 bases. The CDR3 protein is CASSVDLPGTSEEETQYF. CDR3 DNA sequence: TGTGCCAGCAGCGTAGATTTACCAGGGACTAGTGAGGAAGAGACCCAGTACTTC.

The J gene is TRBJ1-2, the V gene TRBV19; a possible D gene is TRBD1 (5 bases). The CDR3 contains 17 residues. The V gene lost 3 bases and the J gene lost 2 bases, with 19 bases spanning the gap. Germline CDR1 LNHDA, CDR2 SQIVND (reference sequence). The CDR3 coding sequence is TGTGCCAGTAGTATCGGATATGGCAGGGCCAGAAACTATGGCTACACCTTC. Translating it yields CASSIGYGRARNYGYTF.

This chain joins TRBV10-1 and TRBJ1-4; D unresolved. Germline lookup yields CDR1 WNHNN and CDR2 SYGVQD (reference sequence). This CDR3 is 14 amino acids long. V was cut by 6 bases and J by 5 bases, with 13 bases left in between. The CDR3 protein is CASSPVSINEKLFF. In DNA, the CDR3 is TGCGCCAGCAGCCCAGTCTCCATAAATGAAAAACTGTTTTTT.

The V and J genes are TRBV6-5 and TRBJ1-2; 8 nucleotides agree with TRBD1. The CDR3 sequence is 15 residues long. The germline V gene has CDR1 MNHEY and CDR2 SVGAGI. J was trimmed by 8 bases and V by 11 bases; bases with no gene match: 19. CDR3 sequence (DNA): TGTGCCGGCAACACTCACTCCCCGACAGGGGAAGGCTACACCTTC. This sequence encodes CAGNTHSPTGEGYTF.

The chain combines TRBV21-1 with TRBJ1-1. TRBV21-1 constitutes a pseudogene. The CDR3 covers 16 residues. The CDR3 protein is CASRPLKEGMNTEAFF. Written as DNA, the CDR3 is TGTGCCAGCAGGCCCCTAAAGGAGGGGATGAACACTGAAGCTTTCTTT.

The chain carries TRBV2 and TRBJ2-2; 14 bases line up with TRBD2. This CDR3 contains 16 residues. The germline CDR1 and CDR2 sequences are SNHLY and FYNNEI. The V gene end was trimmed by 6 bases and the J gene end by 3 bases; junction bases not matched to a gene: 3. The CDR3 DNA reads TGTGCCAGCAGCACGGGACTAGCGGGAGACACCGGGGAGCTGTTTTTT. Protein product: CASSTGLAGDTGELFF. Full variable domain (missing parts from reference TRBV2 and TRBJ2-2): EPEVTQTPSHQVTQMGQEVILRCVPISNHLYFYWYRQILGQKVEFLVSFYNNEISEKSEIFDDQFSVERPDGSNFTLKIRSTKLEDSAMYFCASSTGLAGDTGELFFGEGSRLTVL.